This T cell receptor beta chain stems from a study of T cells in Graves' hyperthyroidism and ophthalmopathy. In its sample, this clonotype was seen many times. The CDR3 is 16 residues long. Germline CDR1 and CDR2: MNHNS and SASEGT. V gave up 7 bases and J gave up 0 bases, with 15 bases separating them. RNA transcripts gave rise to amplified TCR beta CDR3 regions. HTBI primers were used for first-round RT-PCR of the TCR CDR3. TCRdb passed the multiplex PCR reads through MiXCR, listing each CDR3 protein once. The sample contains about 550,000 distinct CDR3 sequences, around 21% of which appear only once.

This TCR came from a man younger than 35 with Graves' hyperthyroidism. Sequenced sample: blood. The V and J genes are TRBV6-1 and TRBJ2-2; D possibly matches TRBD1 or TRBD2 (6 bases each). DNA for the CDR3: TGTGCCAGCACTCTCAGAGGGGGGACGAACACCGGGGAGCTGTTTTTT. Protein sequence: CASTLRGGTNTGELFF.